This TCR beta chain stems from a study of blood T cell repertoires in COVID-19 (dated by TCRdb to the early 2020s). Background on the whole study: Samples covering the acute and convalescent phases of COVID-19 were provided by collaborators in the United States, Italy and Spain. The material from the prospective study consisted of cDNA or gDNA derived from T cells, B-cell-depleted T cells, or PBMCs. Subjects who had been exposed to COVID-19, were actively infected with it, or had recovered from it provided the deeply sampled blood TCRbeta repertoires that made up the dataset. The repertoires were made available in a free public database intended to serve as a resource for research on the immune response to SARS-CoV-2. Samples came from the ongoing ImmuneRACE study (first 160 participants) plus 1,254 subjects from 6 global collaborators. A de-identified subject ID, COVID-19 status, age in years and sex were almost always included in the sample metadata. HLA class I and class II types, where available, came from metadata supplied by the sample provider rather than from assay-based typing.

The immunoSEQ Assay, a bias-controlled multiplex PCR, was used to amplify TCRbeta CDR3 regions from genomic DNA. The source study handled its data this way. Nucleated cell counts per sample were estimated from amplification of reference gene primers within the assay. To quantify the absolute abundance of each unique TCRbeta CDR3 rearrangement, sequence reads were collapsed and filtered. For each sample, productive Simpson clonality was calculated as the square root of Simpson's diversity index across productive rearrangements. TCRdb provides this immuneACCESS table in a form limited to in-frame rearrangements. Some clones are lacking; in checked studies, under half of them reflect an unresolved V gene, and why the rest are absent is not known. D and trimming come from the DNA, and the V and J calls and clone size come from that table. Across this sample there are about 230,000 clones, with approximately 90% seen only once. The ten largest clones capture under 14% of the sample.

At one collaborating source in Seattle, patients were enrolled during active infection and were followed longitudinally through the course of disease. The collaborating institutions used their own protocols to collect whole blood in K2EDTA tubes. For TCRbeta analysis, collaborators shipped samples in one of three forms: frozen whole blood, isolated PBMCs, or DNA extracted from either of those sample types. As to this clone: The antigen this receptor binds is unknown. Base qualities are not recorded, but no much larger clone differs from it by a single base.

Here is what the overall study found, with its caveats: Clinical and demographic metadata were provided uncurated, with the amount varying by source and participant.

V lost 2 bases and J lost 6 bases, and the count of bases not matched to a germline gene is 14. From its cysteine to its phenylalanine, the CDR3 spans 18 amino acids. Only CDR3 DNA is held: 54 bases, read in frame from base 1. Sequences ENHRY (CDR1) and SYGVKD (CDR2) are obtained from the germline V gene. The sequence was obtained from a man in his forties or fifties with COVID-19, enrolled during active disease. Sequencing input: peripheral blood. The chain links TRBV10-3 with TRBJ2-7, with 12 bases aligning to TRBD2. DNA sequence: TGTGCCATCAGTGAGCCCTGGACTAGCGGGACCGTCTTCTTCGAGCAGTACTTC. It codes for CAISEPWTSGTVFFEQYF.